This TCR beta chain was recovered during a study of PD-L1 blockade in urothelial cancer. Study at large: Once treatment had started, blood was analyzed at 3 weeks (second dose) and again at 6 weeks. Specimens of blood held a median count of roughly 140,000 T cells.

The assay was immunoSEQ multiplex PCR, and TCRdb's table has in-frame clones only and misses some. Of approximately 83,000 clones detected, 83% appear once; the ten largest clones hold around 8.1%. The CDR3 loop spans 11 amino acids. Between the trimmed V and J ends, which lost 9 bases and 9 bases, there was a span of 11 bases. Germline values: CDR1 LNHDA, CDR2 SQIVND (reference sequence). Details on this clone: Other nucleotide sequences from this sample produce the same CDR3.

As to time point: peripheral blood 6 weeks after treatment start. Patients presented with locally advanced or metastatic urothelial carcinoma. This chain connects TRBV19 to TRBJ2-2; D perhaps matches TRBD2 (6 bases). Material: PBMCs, obtained around atezolizumab (anti-PD-L1) treatment. This TCR came from a man in his 70s with urothelial cancer. CDR3 sequence (DNA): TGTGCCAGCCTCGGGGGTCGGGAGCTGTTTTTT. Translating it yields CASLGGRELFF.